These T cell receptor beta chains were read from a single sample in a study of cytomegalovirus exposure and HLA in healthy donors. Libraries were prepared by immunoSEQ multiplex PCR; TCRdb keeps only in-frame clonotypes and omits some of them. The table includes 200,000 or so clones, 70% to 85% detected once. Sample: PBMCs. These receptors all come from a boy aged 2 to 10 in good health and CMV-seronegative. Both conserved end residues are part of each CDR3. A D gene is named only where the DNA matches it firmly. Size tells how often a clone was seen (once, few, many) or the class of an expanded clone, and some rows leave it out.

abundance	v_gene	d_gene	j_gene	CDR3nt	CDR3aa
-	TRBV6-6	TRBD1	TRBJ1-5	TGTGCCAGCAGAGCGGGACAGGATAAAAATCAGCCCCAGCATTTT	CASRAGQDKNQPQHF
-	TRBV7-9	-	TRBJ1-1	TGTGCCAGCAGCCCACAGGAGGGCACTGAAGCTTTCTTT	CASSPQEGTEAFF
-	TRBV21-1	-	TRBJ2-7	TGTGCCAGCGGATCAAGACAGGGTAGTTACGACTACGAGCAGTACTTC	CASGSRQGSYDYEQYF
-	TRBV5-6	-	TRBJ2-3	TGTGCCAGCAGCTTGGGACCCAGCGTCACAGATACGCAGTATTTT	CASSLGPSVTDTQYF
few	TRBV5-1	TRBD1	TRBJ2-1	TGCGCCAGCAGCCCAGGGGGCCATGAGCAGTTCTTC	CASSPGGHEQFF
-	TRBV10-2	TRBD1	TRBJ2-3	TGCGCCACCTTAGGTCCGCAAGGGGACAGGGGGCGAGCAGATACGCAGTATTTT	CATLGPQGDRGRADTQYF
-	TRBV5-5	-	TRBJ2-7	TGTGCCAGCAGCCCCGGGCGGGCCAGCTACGAGCAGTACTTC	CASSPGRASYEQYF
-	TRBV11-2	-	TRBJ1-3	TGTGCCAGCAGCCCCAATCCCTCTGGAAACACCATATATTTT	CASSPNPSGNTIYF
few	TRBV7-2	-	TRBJ2-6	TGTGCCAGCAGGCGATTTAGATCCTACCATAACTCTGGGGCCAACGTCCTGACTTTC	CASRRFRSYHNSGANVLTF
-	TRBV7-9	-	TRBJ2-7	TGTGCCAGCAGCTTAGGCGGATTGGCGCAGTACTTC	CASSLGGLAQYF
-	TRBV21-1	-	TRBJ2-1	TGTGCCAGCAGCAAAGCCGCCCGGAGGACAGGATCTTCGGGTGAGCAGTTCTTC	CASSKAARRTGSSGEQFF
-	TRBV7-9	TRBD2	TRBJ2-3	TGTGCCAGCAGCCGAGCTCTAGCGGGGGGTACAGATACGCAGTATTTT	CASSRALAGGTDTQYF
-	TRBV2	-	TRBJ2-7	TGTGCCAGCAGTGAAAGGCGGACGGAGGGCGAGCAGTACTTC	CASSERRTEGEQYF
-	TRBV4-2	TRBD2	TRBJ2-3	TGTGCCAGCAGCCAAACCCGCCTGCTAGCGGGGAGCACAGATACGCAGTATTTT	CASSQTRLLAGSTDTQYF
once	TRBV27	TRBD1	TRBJ2-7	TGTGCCAGCAGTTTAGGGACAGGTAGATACGAGCAGTACTTC	CASSLGTGRYEQYF
-	TRBV7-3	-	TRBJ1-1	TGTGCCAGCAGCTTTGGCAGTAACACTGAAGCTTTCTTT	CASSFGSNTEAFF
-	TRBV5-1	-	TRBJ2-7	TGCGCCAGCAGCACGGACGGGAACTACGAGCAGTACTTC	CASSTDGNYEQYF
-	TRBV11-2	TRBD2	TRBJ2-1	TGTGCCAGCAGCCTCGGAGAGACTAGCGGGGGGTATGAGCAGTTCTTC	CASSLGETSGGYEQFF
-	TRBV2	-	TRBJ1-1	TGTGCCAGCAGTGATGTGCAGGGAGGGACTGAAGCTTTCTTT	CASSDVQGGTEAFF
-	TRBV4-2	TRBD2	TRBJ2-5	TGTGCCAGCAGCCAAGCCCCTAGCGGGGGGGGTAGGGCCCAGTACTTC	CASSQAPSGGGRAQYF
-	TRBV7-3	-	TRBJ1-3	TGTGCCAGCAGCTTATATGGAGGCTACTCTGGAAACACCATATATTTT	CASSLYGGYSGNTIYF
-	TRBV13	TRBD1	TRBJ1-1	TGTGCCAGCAGACCGAGGGACAGCGACACTGAAGCTTTCTTT	CASRPRDSDTEAFF
-	TRBV7-2	-	TRBJ1-1	TGTGCCAGCAGCAGTCTAGGGAGACTAACTGAAGCTTTCTTT	CASSSLGRLTEAFF
-	TRBV4-2	-	TRBJ1-1	TGTGCCAGCAGCCAAGATCTATACACTGAAGCTTTCTTT	CASSQDLYTEAFF
-	TRBV7-9	-	TRBJ2-1	TGTGCCAGCATCTTACAGGGATACATCAATGAGCAGTTCTTC	CASILQGYINEQFF
-	TRBV18	-	TRBJ2-3	TGTGCCAGCTCACACTCTAGCACAGATACGCAGTATTTT	CASSHSSTDTQYF
-	TRBV7-9	TRBD1	TRBJ1-5	TGTGCCAGCAGCGAGGACAGGGTCTATCAGCCCCAGCATTTT	CASSEDRVYQPQHF
-	TRBV28	-	TRBJ1-5	TGTGCCAGCAGTTTATTCCAGTCTTATAGCAATCAGCCCCAGCATTTT	CASSLFQSYSNQPQHF
-	TRBV7-2	TRBD1	TRBJ1-2	TGTGCCAGCAGCCCCCGACAGGGGGCTGACTATGGCTACACCTTC	CASSPRQGADYGYTF
-	TRBV29-1	TRBD2	TRBJ2-5	TGCAGCGTTCAGGGAGGACTAGCGGGGTGGGGCCAGTACTTC	CSVQGGLAGWGQYF
-	TRBV10-3	TRBD1	TRBJ1-2	TGTGCCATCAGTGGTCAGACAGGGACAAGGGATGGCTACACCTTC	CAISGQTGTRDGYTF
-	TRBV7-6	TRBD1	TRBJ1-1	TGTGCCAGCAGCTCCTTTCCCAGGGGGAAGATGAACACTGAAGCTTTCTTT	CASSSFPRGKMNTEAFF